The entry below describes one T cell receptor (beta chain). This record belongs to a study of cytomegalovirus exposure and HLA in healthy donors. Vbeta (60) and Jbeta (13) primers were used in the PCR. Method: immunoSEQ multiplex PCR; TCRdb's copy keeps in-frame clones and lacks some. The sample yields about 150,000 clones, 86% seen once. This sequence was found in a woman younger than 30 in good health and CMV-seronegative. Specimen: PBMCs.

CDR3 sequence (DNA): TGTGCCAGCAGTGAATATGGGGCCAGGGGAGCTTTCTTT. Amino acids: CASSEYGARGAFF. The chain joins TRBV6-1 to TRBJ1-1; tentatively, D is TRBD1 (6 bases). The CDR3 contains 13 residues. Trimming cost V 2 bases and J 10 bases, with 14 bases left between them. Looked up from germline, CDR1 is MNHNS and CDR2 is SASEGT.